This is a list of T cell receptor beta chains from one sample in a study of shared clonotypes between healthy human individuals. The protocol was immunoSEQ multiplex PCR, while the TCRdb copy is restricted to in-frame clones and leaves out a portion. The sample records a few hundred thousand clones, around 97% being singletons. Source material: naive CD4+ T cells sorted from blood. These receptors were collected from a young woman in good health. The CDR3 runs from the conserved cysteine through the conserved F or W. D genes are given only for firm matches.

D gene: NA
V gene: TRBV29-1
CDR3 protein: CSGNRAAYNEQFF

D gene: TRBD2
V gene: TRBV7-2
CDR3 protein: CASSPSFSGSGYEQYF

D gene: NA
V gene: TRBV7-2
CDR3 protein: CASSLGRKGWGADTQYF

D gene: NA
V gene: TRBV5-1
CDR3 protein: CASGLDPYEQYF

D gene: NA
V gene: TRBV9
CDR3 protein: CASSVRTDSYEQYF

D gene: NA
V gene: TRBV29-1
CDR3 protein: CSVLRTEVLEAFF

D gene: NA
V gene: TRBV5-4
CDR3 protein: CASSLRGLRPGELFF

D gene: TRBD2
V gene: TRBV7-9
CDR3 protein: CASSLLAGRPGELFF

D gene: NA
V gene: TRBV6-5
CDR3 protein: CASSYTGYVNEQFF

D gene: NA
V gene: TRBV7-2
CDR3 protein: CASRPPPLYEQYF

D gene: NA
V gene: TRBV6-1
CDR3 protein: CASSEATRAATEAFF

D gene: NA
V gene: TRBV15
CDR3 protein: CATSRDPGAFPYEQYF

D gene: TRBD2
V gene: TRBV6-5
CDR3 protein: CASSYLAGGLDEQFF

D gene: TRBD1
V gene: TRBV6-5
CDR3 protein: CASSSDRGYYNEQFF

D gene: NA
V gene: TRBV27
CDR3 protein: CASSSGHSGGSYEQYF

D gene: TRBD1
V gene: TRBV9
CDR3 protein: CASSATGTGSPEAFF

D gene: NA
V gene: TRBV4-1
CDR3 protein: CASSQDLGGIQPQHF

D gene: NA
V gene: TRBV28
CDR3 protein: CATAEYLTSDEQYF

D gene: NA
V gene: TRBV28
CDR3 protein: CASHNPSYNEQFF

D gene: TRBD1
V gene: TRBV6-1
CDR3 protein: CASSTYRGHTEAFF

D gene: NA
V gene: TRBV5-4
CDR3 protein: CASSSLLGGYNEQFF

D gene: NA
V gene: TRBV19
CDR3 protein: CASSPRAGKVSSSGANVLTF

D gene: TRBD1
V gene: TRBV5-1
CDR3 protein: CASSLGQGDIQYF

D gene: NA
V gene: TRBV18
CDR3 protein: CASSPMGETQYF

D gene: TRBD1
V gene: TRBV5-5
CDR3 protein: CASSLAPGQGNYGYTF

D gene: TRBD1
V gene: TRBV15
CDR3 protein: CATSRGGTGKRGTEAFF

D gene: NA
V gene: TRBV6-5
CDR3 protein: CASSYLPMNTEAFF

D gene: TRBD2
V gene: TRBV10-1
CDR3 protein: CASSESGRATDTQYF

D gene: TRBD2
V gene: TRBV28
CDR3 protein: CASSLGSGRETQYF

D gene: NA
V gene: TRBV6-6
CDR3 protein: CASSSQTRNYGYTF

D gene: TRBD1
V gene: TRBV15
CDR3 protein: CATSPRRDSGGETQYF

D gene: NA
V gene: TRBV28
CDR3 protein: CATRRPDTGELFF

D gene: TRBD1
V gene: TRBV29-1
CDR3 protein: CSVGTGGHQPQHF

D gene: NA
V gene: TRBV10-2
CDR3 protein: CASSESPGRDAGANVLTF

D gene: NA
V gene: TRBV27
CDR3 protein: CASSSAGGSGPQYF

D gene: TRBD1
V gene: TRBV4-1
CDR3 protein: CASSRNGQGGDEQYF

D gene: NA
V gene: TRBV7-3
CDR3 protein: CASSSPGLGNEQFF

D gene: NA
V gene: TRBV7-9
CDR3 protein: CASSLSWESYEQYF

D gene: NA
V gene: TRBV5-1
CDR3 protein: CASSLGGGSYNEQFF

D gene: TRBD2
V gene: TRBV5-1
CDR3 protein: CASTQLGGETQYF

D gene: NA
V gene: TRBV5-5
CDR3 protein: CASSLWFQGSSNQPQHF

D gene: NA
V gene: TRBV11-2
CDR3 protein: CASAREGETQYF

D gene: NA
V gene: TRBV28
CDR3 protein: CASSLAYGANVLTF

D gene: TRBD1
V gene: TRBV28
CDR3 protein: CASSPPTGSYQPQHF